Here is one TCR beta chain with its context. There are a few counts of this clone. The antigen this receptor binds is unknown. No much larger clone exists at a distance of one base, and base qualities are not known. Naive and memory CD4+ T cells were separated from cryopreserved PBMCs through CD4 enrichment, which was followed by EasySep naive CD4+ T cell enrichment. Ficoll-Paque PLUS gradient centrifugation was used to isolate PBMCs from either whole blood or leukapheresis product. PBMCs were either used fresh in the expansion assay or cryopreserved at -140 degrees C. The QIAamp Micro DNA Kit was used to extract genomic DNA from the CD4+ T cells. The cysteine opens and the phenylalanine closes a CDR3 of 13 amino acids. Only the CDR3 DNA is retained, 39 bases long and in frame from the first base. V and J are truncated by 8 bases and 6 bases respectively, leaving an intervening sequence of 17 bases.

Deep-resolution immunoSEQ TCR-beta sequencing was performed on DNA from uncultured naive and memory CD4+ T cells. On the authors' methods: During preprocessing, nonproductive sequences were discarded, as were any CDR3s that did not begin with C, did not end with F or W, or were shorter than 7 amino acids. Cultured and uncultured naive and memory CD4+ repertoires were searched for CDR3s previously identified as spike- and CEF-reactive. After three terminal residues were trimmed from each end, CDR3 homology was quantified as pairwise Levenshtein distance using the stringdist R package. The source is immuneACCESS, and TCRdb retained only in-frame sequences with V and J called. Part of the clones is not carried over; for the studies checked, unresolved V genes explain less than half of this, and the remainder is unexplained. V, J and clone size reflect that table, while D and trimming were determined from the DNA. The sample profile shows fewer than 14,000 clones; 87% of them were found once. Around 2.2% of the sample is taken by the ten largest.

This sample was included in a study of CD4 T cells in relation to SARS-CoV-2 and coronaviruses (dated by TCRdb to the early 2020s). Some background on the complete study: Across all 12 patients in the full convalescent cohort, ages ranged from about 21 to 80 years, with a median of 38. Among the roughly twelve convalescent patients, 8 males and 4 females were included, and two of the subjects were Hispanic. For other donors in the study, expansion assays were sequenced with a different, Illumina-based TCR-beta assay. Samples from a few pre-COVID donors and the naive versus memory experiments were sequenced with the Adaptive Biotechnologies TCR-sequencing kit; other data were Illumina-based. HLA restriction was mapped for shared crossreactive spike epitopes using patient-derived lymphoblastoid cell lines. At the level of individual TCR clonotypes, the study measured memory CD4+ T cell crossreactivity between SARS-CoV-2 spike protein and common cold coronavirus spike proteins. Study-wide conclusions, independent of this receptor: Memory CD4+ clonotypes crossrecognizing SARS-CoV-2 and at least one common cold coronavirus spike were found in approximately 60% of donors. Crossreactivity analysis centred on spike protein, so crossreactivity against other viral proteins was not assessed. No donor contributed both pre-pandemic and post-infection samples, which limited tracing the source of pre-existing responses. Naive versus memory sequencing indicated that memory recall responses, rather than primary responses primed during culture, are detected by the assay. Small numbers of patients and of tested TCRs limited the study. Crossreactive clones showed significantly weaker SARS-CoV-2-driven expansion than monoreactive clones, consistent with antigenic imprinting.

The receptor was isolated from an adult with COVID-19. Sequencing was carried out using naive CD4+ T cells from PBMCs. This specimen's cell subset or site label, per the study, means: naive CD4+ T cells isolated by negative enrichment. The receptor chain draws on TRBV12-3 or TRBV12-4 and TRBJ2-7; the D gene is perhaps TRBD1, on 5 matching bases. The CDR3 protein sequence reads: CASQERAGIEQYF. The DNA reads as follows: TGTGCCAGCCAAGAGCGTGCAGGGATCGAGCAGTACTTC.